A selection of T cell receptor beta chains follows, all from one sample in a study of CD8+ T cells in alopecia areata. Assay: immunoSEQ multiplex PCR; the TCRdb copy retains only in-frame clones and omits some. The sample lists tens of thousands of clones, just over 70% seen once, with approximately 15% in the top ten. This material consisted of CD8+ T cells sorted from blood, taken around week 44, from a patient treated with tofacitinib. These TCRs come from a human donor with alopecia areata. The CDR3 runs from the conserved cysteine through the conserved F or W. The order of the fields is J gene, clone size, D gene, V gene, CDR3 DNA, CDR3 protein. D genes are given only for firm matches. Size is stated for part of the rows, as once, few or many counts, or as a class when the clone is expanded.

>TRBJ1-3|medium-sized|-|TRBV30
TGTGCCTGGAAGGCATCTGGAAACACCATATATTTT
CAWKASGNTIYF
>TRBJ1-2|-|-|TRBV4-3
TGCGCCAGCAGCCAAGAGGGCGGGGGGCTGAGCTACACCTTC
CASSQEGGGLSYTF
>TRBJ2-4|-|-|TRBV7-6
TGTGCCAGCAGCGCCTTCGAAGGCAAAAACATTCAGTACTTC
CASSAFEGKNIQYF
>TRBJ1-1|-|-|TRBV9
TGTGCCAGCAGCGTAGGGGGGGACACTGAAGCTTTCTTT
CASSVGGDTEAFF
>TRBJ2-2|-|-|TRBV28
TGTGCCAGCAGTTTATCCGATATGAACACCGGGGAGCTGTTTTTT
CASSLSDMNTGELFF
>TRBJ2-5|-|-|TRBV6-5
TGTGCCAGCAGTTACTCGGGGGGAACAGAGACCCAGTACTTC
CASSYSGGTETQYF
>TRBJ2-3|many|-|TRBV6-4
TGTGCCAGCAGTGAAAGGGGCACAGATACGCAGTATTTT
CASSERGTDTQYF
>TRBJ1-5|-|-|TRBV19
TGTGCCAGTAGACTAAACCAGGGTAGGGGCAATCAGCCCCAGCATTTT
CASRLNQGRGNQPQHF
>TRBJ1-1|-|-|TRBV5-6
TGTGCCAGCAGCCCCGTGAGGAGCCTGAACACTGAAGCTTTCTTT
CASSPVRSLNTEAFF
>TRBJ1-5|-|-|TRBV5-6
TGTGCCAGCAGCTTGGGGGTAAACCAGCCCCAGCATTTT
CASSLGVNQPQHF
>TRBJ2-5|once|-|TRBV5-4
TGTGCCAGCAGCTCGACCGGGCCCCCCGCGGGGGAGACCCAGTACTTC
CASSSTGPPAGETQYF
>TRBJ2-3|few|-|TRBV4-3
TGCGCCAGCAGCCAAGGGACCTTTTGGGACACAGATACGCAGTATTTT
CASSQGTFWDTDTQYF
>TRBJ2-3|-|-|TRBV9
TGTGCCAGCAGCGCTTTCAGCGGTGATACGCAGTATTTT
CASSAFSGDTQYF
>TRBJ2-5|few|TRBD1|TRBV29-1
TGCAGCGTTGGAAACCCCAGGGGGCTCCAAGAGACCCAGTACTTC
CSVGNPRGLQETQYF
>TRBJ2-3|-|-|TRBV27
TGTGCCAGCAGTTTAGCGGGGTCAGATACGCAGTATTTT
CASSLAGSDTQYF
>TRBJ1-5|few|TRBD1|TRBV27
TGTGCCAGCAGTACCGGGACAGGCGGTCAGCCCCAGCATTTT
CASSTGTGGQPQHF
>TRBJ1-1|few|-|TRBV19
TGTGCCAGTAGTATAATTGCAGGGGCTGAAGCTTTCTTT
CASSIIAGAEAFF
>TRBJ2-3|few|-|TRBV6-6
TGTGCCAGCAGTTACCTAAGTCCACTAGATACGCAGTATTTT
CASSYLSPLDTQYF
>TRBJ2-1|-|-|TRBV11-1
TGTGCCAGCAGCCAAGGCCCCCTGGGGCAGTTCTTC
CASSQGPLGQFF
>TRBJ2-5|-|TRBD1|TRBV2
TGTGCCAGCCGGGGGGACAGGGCTAAGCCCTTGGAAGAGACCCAGTACTTC
CASRGDRAKPLEETQYF
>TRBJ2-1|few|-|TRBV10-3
TGTGCCATCAGTTGGGGGGACAATGAGCAGTTCTTC
CAISWGDNEQFF
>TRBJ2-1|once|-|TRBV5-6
TGTGCCAGCAGCTCGGAGGACTTCTCCTACAATGAGCAGTTCTTC
CASSSEDFSYNEQFF
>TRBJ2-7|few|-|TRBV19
TGTGCCAGTAGTATAGATCCACAATACGAGCAGTACTTC
CASSIDPQYEQYF
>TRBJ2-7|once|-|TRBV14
TGTGCCAGCAGCCGGACCGGGACACCATCCTACGAGCAGTACTTC
CASSRTGTPSYEQYF
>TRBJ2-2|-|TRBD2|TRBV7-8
TGTGCCAGCAGCTTCGGACTAGCGGGGCATACCGGGGAGCTGTTTTTT
CASSFGLAGHTGELFF
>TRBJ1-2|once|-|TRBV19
TGTGCCACCCTTGGACCTAACTATGGCTACACCTTC
CATLGPNYGYTF
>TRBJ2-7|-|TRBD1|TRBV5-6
TGTGCCAGCAGCCTGAGCAGACAGGGGAGGACCGAGCAGTACTTC
CASSLSRQGRTEQYF
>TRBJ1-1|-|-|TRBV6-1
TGTGCGTATGAAAACAGGAACACTGAAGCTTTCTTT
CAYENRNTEAFF
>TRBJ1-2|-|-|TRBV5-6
TGTGCCAGCAGCTTTTTGTTGGCGGAAGATGGCTACACCTTC
CASSFLLAEDGYTF
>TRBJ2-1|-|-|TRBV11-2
TGTGCCAGCAGCTTGCTCAATGAGCAGTTCTTC
CASSLLNEQFF
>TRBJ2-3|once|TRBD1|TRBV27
TGTGCCAGCAGCACGACAGGGGGCGCAGATACGCAGTATTTT
CASSTTGGADTQYF
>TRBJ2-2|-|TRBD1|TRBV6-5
TGTGCCAGCAGTTACTCGACAGGGGAGACCACCGGGGAGCTGTTTTTT
CASSYSTGETTGELFF
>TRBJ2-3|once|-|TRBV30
TGTGCCTGGAGTCAGGATGCAGATACGCAGTATTTT
CAWSQDADTQYF
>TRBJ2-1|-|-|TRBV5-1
TGCGCCAGCAGCGTAGGGACCCACAATGAGCAGTTCTTC
CASSVGTHNEQFF
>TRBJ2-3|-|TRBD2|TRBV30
TGTGCCTGGGCTAGCGGCCACACAGATACGCAGTATTTT
CAWASGHTDTQYF
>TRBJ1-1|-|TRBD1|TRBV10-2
TGCGCCAGCACTCCCAGGGGGACTGAAGCTTTCTTT
CASTPRGTEAFF
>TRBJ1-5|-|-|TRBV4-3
TGCGCCAGCAGCCAAGAAGTTGCAGGCTCCGGGCAGCCCCAGCATTTT
CASSQEVAGSGQPQHF
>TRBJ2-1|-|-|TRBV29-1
TGCAGCGTTGTTGGGGGGTCCCAGCTCGAGGAGCAGTTCTTC
CSVVGGSQLEEQFF
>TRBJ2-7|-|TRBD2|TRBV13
TGTGCCAGCAGCACGCTTGGGACTAGCGGGGCTATTCCCTCCTACGAGCAGTACTTC
CASSTLGTSGAIPSYEQYF
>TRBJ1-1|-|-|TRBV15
TGTGCCACCAGCAGAGATCGGCGTACTGAAGCTTTCTTT
CATSRDRRTEAFF
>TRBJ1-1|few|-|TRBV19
TGTGCCAGTAGTGGACAGAAATACACTGAAGCTTTCTTT
CASSGQKYTEAFF
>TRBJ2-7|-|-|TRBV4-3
TGCGCCAGCAGCCAAGATTCTGGGCCAGGGTCCTACGAGCAGTACTTC
CASSQDSGPGSYEQYF
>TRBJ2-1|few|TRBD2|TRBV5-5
TGTGCCAGCAGCCTAAAACCATTGGGGACTAGCCGCAATGAGCAGTTCTTC
CASSLKPLGTSRNEQFF
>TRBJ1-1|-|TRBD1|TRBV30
TGTGCCTGGACGACAGGGGGTAACACTGAAGCTTTCTTT
CAWTTGGNTEAFF
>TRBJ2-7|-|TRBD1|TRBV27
TGTGCCACCCTTCCCGGGACAGGTTCCTACGAGCAGTACTTC
CATLPGTGSYEQYF
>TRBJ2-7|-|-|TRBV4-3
TGCGCCAGCAGCGAGGGGGTTTACTACGAGCAGTACTTC
CASSEGVYYEQYF
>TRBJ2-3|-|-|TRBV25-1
TGTGCCAGCAGTACCCAACGGGCAGGGGCGCAGTATTTT
CASSTQRAGAQYF
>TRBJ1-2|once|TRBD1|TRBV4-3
TGCGCCAGCAGCCAAGAGTGGGCAGGGGGCGATGGCTACACCTTC
CASSQEWAGGDGYTF
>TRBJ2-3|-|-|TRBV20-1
TGCAGTGCAACCAGGGATACGCAGTATTTT
CSATRDTQYF
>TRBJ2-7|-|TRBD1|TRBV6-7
TGTGCCAGCGGGGACAGATACGAGCAGTACTTC
CASGDRYEQYF
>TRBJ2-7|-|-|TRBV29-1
TGCAGCGTTGAAACACCTGATTCCTACGAGCAGTACTTC
CSVETPDSYEQYF
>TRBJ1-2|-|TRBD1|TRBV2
TGTGCCAGCAGTGGGACAGGGGGTATCAACTATGGCTACACCTTC
CASSGTGGINYGYTF
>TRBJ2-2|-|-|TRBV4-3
TGCGCCAGCAGCCAAGGCAGGGGGGCAGGGATGGAGCTGTTTTTT
CASSQGRGAGMELFF
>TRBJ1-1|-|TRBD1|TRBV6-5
TGTGCCAGCAGTTACGGGACAGGGCGGTCTGAAGCTTTCTTT
CASSYGTGRSEAFF
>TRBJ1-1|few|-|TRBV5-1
TGCGCCAGCTGGGAGGGGAACACTGAAGCTTTCTTT
CASWEGNTEAFF
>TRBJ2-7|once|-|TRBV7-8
TGTGCCAGCAGCTTAGCTCACCTTACGTATGGGACCCCGGACGGTAGGGACTACGAGCAGTACTTC
CASSLAHLTYGTPDGRDYEQYF
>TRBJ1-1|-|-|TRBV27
TGTGCCAGCAGTCTAACAGGGATTGGGGCCAAAGCTTTCTTT
CASSLTGIGAKAFF
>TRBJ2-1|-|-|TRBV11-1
TGTGCCAGCAGCTTGCTTTACCGGGACGGGCGGGTCGGTGAGCAGTTCTTC
CASSLLYRDGRVGEQFF
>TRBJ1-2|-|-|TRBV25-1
TGTGCCAGCAGTGACTGGGCGGGGAACTATGGCTACACCTTC
CASSDWAGNYGYTF
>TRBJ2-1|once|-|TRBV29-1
TGCAGCGTTGAAAAGGGGAGGCTCTACAATGAGCAGTTCTTC
CSVEKGRLYNEQFF